The sequence of this T cell receptor (beta chain) was determined in a study of cytomegalovirus exposure and HLA in healthy donors. This CDR3 has 16 amino acids. Germline CDR1 and CDR2: SGHRS and YFSETQ. V was trimmed by 0 bases and J by 0 bases, leaving 12 bases between them. Use of 60 Vbeta and 13 Jbeta primers characterized the PCR. Profiling relied on immunoSEQ multiplex PCR, and the TCRdb table lists in-frame clones only, not all of them. The repertoire consists of some 130,000 clones, with approximately 61% occurring once and the leading ten covering approximately 1.7%. The TCR was taken from a human donor in good health. The chain combines TRBV5-1 with TRBJ1-1, with D possibly TRBD1 on 5 matching bases. The sample taken for sequencing was PBMCs. CDR3 residues: CASSLEGASMNTEAFF. CDR3 nucleotides: TGCGCCAGCAGCTTGGAAGGGGCCAGCATGAACACTGAAGCTTTCTTT.